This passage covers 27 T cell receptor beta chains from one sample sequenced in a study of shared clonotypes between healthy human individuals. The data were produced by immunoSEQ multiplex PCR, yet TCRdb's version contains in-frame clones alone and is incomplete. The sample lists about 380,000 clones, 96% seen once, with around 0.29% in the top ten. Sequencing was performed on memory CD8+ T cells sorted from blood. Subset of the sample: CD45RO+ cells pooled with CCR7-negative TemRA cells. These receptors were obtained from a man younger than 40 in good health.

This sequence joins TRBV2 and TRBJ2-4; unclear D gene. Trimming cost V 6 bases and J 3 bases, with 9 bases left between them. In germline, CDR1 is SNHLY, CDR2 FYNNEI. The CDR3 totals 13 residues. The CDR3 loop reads CASRRLGKNIQYF. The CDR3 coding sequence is TGTGCCAGCAGGAGGTTGGGCAAAAACATTCAGTACTTC.

The CDR3 is CASSLRVLAKNIQYF. The DNA for the CDR3 is TGTGCCAGCAGCTTAAGGGTTCTAGCCAAAAACATTCAGTACTTC. This chain connects TRBV7-2 to TRBJ2-4; no clear D gene. V lost 2 bases and J lost 0, with 8 bases in between. This CDR3 has 15 amino acids. Germline CDR1 is SGHTA and CDR2 is FQGNSA.

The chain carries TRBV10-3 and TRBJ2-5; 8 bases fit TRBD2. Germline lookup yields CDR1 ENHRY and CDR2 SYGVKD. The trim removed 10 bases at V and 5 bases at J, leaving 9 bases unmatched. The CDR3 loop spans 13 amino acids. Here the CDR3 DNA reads TGTGCCACGCAGCGGGAGCGAGGGGAGACCCAGTACTTC. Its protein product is CATQRERGETQYF.

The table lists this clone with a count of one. This CDR3 is CASSTLPGNTQYF. CDR3 DNA: TGTGCCAGCAGTACTTTGCCGGGGAATACGCAGTATTTT. The V and J genes are TRBV28 and TRBJ2-3; maybe TRBD2 (5 bases). CDR3 length: 13 residues. Germline assignment: CDR1 MDHEN and CDR2 SYDVKM. Trimming took 5 bases from V and 7 from J, leaving 13 bases between them.

The CDR3 region is CASSYRPRVNTEAFF. DNA of the CDR3: TGTGCCAGCAGTTACCGCCCACGGGTGAACACTGAAGCTTTCTTT. This chain uses TRBV6-5 with TRBJ1-1, with D hard to call. Trimming stripped 2 bases from V and 0 bases from J, with 10 bases between. The germline V gene encodes CDR1 MNHEY and CDR2 SVGAGI. This CDR3 region has 15 residues.

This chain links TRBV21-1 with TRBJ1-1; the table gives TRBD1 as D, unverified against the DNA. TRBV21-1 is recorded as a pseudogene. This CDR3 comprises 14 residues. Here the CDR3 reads CASSKGQVNTEAFF. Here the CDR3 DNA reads TGTGCCAGCAGCAAAGGACAGGTGAACACTGAAGCTTTCTTT.

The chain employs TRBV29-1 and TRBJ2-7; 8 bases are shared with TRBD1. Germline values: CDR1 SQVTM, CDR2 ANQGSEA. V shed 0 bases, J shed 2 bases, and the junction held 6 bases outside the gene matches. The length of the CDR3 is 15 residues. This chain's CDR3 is CSVEDQTGVAYEQYF. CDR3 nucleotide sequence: TGCAGCGTTGAAGATCAGACAGGGGTTGCCTACGAGCAGTACTTC.

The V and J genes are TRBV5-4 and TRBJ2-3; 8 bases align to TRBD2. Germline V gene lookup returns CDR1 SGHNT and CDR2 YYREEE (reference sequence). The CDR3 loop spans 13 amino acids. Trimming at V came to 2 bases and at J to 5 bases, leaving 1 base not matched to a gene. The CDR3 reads CASSFTSGDTQYF. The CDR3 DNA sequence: TGTGCCAGCAGCTTTACTAGCGGAGATACGCAGTATTTT.

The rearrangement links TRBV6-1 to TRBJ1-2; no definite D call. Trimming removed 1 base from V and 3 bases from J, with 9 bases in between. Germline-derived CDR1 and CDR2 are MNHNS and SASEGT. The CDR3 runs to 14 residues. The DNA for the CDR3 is TGTGCCAGCAGTGAAGTACCAGCCTACTATGGCTACACCTTC. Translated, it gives CASSEVPAYYGYTF.

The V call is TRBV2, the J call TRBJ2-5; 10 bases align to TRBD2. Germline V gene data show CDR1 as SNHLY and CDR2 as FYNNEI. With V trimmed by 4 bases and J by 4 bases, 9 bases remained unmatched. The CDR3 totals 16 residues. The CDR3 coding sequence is TGTGCCAGCAGTGCCTCCAGCGGGAGGGCTTTAGAGACCCAGTACTTC. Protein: CASSASSGRALETQYF.

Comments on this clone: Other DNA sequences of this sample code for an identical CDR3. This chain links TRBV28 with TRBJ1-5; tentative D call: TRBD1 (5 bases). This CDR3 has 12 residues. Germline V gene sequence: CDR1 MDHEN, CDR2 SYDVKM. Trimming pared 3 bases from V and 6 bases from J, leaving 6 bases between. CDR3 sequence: CASSFRGQPQHF. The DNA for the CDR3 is TGTGCCAGCAGTTTTAGGGGTCAGCCCCAGCATTTT.

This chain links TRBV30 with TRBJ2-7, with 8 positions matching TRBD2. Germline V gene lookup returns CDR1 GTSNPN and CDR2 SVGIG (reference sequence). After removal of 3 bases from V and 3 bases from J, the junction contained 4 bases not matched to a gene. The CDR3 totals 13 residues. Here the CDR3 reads CAWRNSGSYEQYF. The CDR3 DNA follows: TGTGCCTGGAGAAACAGCGGGAGCTACGAGCAGTACTTC.

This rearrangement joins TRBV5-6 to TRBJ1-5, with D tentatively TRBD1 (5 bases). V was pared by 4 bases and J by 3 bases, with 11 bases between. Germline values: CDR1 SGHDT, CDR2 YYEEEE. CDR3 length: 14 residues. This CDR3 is CASSGWTTNQPQHF. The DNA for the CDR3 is TGTGCCAGCAGCGGGTGGACAACCAATCAGCCCCAGCATTTT.

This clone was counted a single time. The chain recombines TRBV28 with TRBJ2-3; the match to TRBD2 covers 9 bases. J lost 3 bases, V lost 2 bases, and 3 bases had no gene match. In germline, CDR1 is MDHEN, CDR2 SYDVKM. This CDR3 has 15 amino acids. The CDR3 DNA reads TGTGCCAGCAGTTTACCAGCGGGAGGAACAGATACGCAGTATTTT. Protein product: CASSLPAGGTDTQYF.

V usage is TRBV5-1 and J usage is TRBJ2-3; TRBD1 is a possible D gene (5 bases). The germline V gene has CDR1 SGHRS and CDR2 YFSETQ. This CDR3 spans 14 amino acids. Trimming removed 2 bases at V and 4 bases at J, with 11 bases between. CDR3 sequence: CASSFSRAADTQYF. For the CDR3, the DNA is TGCGCCAGCAGCTTCAGCAGGGCTGCAGATACGCAGTATTTT.

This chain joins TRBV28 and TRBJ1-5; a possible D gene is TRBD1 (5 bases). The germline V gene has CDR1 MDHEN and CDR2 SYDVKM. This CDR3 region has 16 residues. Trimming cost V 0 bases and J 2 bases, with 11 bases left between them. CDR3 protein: CASSLWGTWGNQPQHF. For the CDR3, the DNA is TGTGCCAGCAGTTTATGGGGGACTTGGGGCAATCAGCCCCAGCATTTT.

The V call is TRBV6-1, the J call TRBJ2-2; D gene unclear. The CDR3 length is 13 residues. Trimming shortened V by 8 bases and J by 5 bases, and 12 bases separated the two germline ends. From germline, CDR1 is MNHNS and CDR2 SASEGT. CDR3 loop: CASGFRMTGELFF. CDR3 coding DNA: TGTGCCAGCGGTTTCCGGATGACCGGGGAGCTGTTTTTT.

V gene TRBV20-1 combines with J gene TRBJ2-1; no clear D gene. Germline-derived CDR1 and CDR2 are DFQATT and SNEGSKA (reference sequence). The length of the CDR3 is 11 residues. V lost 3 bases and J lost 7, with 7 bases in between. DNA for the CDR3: TGCAGTGCTAGCGCCCGGAATGAGCAGTTCTTC. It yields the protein CSASARNEQFF.

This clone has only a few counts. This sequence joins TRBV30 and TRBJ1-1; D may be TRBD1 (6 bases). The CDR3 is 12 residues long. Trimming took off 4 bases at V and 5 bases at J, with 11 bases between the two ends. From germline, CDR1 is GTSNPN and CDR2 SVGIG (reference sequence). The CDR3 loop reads CAWKGEGTEAFF. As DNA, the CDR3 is TGTGCCTGGAAGGGGGAAGGGACTGAAGCTTTCTTT.

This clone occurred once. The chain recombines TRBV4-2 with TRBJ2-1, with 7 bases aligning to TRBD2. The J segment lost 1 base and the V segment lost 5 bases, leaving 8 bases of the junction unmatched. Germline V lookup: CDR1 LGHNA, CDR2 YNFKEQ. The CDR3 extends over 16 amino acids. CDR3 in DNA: TGTGCCAGCAGCAATGGACTAGACACATCCTACAATGAGCAGTTCTTC. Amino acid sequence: CASSNGLDTSYNEQFF.

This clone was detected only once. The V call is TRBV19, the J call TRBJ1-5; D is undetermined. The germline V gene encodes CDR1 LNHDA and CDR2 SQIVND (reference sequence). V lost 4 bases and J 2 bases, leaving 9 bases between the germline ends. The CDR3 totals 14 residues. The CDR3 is CASSKKTGNQPQHF. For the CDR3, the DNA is TGTGCCAGTAGTAAAAAGACGGGCAATCAGCCCCAGCATTTT.

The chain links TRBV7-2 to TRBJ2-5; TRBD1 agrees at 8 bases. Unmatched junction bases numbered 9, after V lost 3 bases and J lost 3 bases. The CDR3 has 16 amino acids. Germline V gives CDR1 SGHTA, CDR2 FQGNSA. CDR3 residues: CASSFGDRGSEETQYF. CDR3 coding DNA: TGTGCCAGCAGCTTTGGAGACAGGGGATCTGAAGAGACCCAGTACTTC.

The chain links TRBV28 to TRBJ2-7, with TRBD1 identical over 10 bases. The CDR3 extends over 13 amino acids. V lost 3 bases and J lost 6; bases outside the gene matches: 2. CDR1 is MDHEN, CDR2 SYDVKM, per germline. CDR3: CASSLGQGLEQYF. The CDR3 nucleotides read TGTGCCAGCAGTTTGGGACAGGGGCTCGAGCAGTACTTC.

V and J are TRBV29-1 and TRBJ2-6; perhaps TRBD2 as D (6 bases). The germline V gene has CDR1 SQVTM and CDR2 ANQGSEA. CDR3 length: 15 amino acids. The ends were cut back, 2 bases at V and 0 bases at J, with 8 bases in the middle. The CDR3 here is CSVEHGGSGANVLTF. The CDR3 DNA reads TGCAGCGTTGAACACGGGGGCTCTGGGGCCAACGTCCTGACTTTC.

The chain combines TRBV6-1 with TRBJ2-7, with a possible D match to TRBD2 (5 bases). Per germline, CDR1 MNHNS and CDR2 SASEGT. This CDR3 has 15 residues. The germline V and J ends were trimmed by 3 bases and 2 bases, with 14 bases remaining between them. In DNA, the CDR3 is TGTGCCAGCAGTGAGGTCGGGAAGAACCCCTACGAGCAGTACTTC. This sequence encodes CASSEVGKNPYEQYF.

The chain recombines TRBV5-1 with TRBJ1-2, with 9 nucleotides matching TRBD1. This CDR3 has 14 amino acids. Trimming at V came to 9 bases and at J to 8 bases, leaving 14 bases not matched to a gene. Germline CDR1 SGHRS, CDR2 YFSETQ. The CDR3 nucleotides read TGCGCCACCAGGACAGGGGATTTAGGCCAGGGCTACACCTTC. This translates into CATRTGDLGQGYTF.

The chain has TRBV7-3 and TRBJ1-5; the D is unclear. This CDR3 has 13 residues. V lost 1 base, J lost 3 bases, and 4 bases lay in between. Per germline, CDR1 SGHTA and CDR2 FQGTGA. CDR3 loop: CASSLNVNQPQHF. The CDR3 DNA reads TGTGCCAGCAGCTTAAACGTCAATCAGCCCCAGCATTTT.